This section outlines one TCR beta chain sequence together with its context. The donors, healthy Caucasians from Russia, were aged about 6 to 95. This sample stems from a study of blood T cells in healthy people across ages. A second PCR of 7 to 11 cycles used a sample-barcoded 5' primer and a J-beta primer mix. Every cDNA molecule carried a tag from a template-switch adaptor bearing 12 random nucleotides. Using its own MiXCR run on the 5' RACE reads, TCRdb lists one record per CDR3 protein. The repertoire has some 1 million distinct CDR3 sequences, over 35% of them found once; the top ten carry about 20%. Germline CDR1 DFQATT, CDR2 SNEGSKA (reference sequence). This CDR3 has 14 residues.

Sample: blood. The clonotype originates from a woman aged 55-69 years in good health. The chain carries TRBV20-1 and TRBJ2-5, with 9 bases fitting TRBD1. The J call may not be correct, given that the DNA end is closer to TRBJ2-7. The CDR3 sequence is CSAIGGQGGYEQYF. As DNA, the CDR3 is TGCAGTGCTATAGGGGGACAGGGAGGCTACGAGCAGTACTTC.